This T cell receptor (beta chain) was recorded in a study of response to subunit inactivated influenza vaccine. Notes on the study in general: The authors proposed limited new T cell recruitment per seasonal influenza vaccination.

TCRdb redid the calling of the RT-PCR reads with MiXCR, one entry per CDR3 protein. The sample lists approximately 530,000 distinct CDR3 sequences, roughly 7.9% seen once, with about an eighth in the top ten. There are a few counts of this clonotype. The antigen is undetermined. The sequenced sample was PBMCs from blood, obtained around 25 months after vaccination. The source is a man aged 45 to 70 who received an inactivated influenza vaccine.

The CDR3 sequence: CASSQEGGRAIYEQFF. The CDR3 DNA reads as TGCGCCAGCAGCCAAGAAGGCGGGAGGGCTATATATGAGCAGTTCTTC. The V and J genes are TRBV4-1 and TRBJ2-1, with 9 nucleotides matching TRBD2. The CDR3 is 16 residues long. Germline loops: CDR1 MGHRA, CDR2 YSYEKL. The J segment lost 8 bases and the V segment lost 0 bases, leaving 8 bases of the junction unmatched.